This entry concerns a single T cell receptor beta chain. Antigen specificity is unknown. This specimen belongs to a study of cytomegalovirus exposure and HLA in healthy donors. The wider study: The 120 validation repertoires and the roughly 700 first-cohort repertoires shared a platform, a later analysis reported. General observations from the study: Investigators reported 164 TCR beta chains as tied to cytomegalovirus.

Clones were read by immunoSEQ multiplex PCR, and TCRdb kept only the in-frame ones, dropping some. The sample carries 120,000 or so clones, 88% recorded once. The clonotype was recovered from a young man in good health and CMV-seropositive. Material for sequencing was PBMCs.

The CDR3 spells CATSRDRGATTEAFF. The CDR3 DNA is TGTGCCACCAGCAGAGACAGGGGTGCGACCACTGAAGCTTTCTTT. The V gene is TRBV15, the J gene TRBJ1-1, with TRBD1 as a possible D gene (6 bases). CDR1 LNHNV and CDR2 YYDKDF come from the germline V gene (reference sequence). Trimming took 0 bases from V and 4 from J, leaving 12 bases between them. The CDR3 length is 15 residues.